The subject of this entry is one TCR beta chain. This record comes from a study of blood T cell repertoires in COVID-19. Whole-study context: Sources were T cells, B-cell-depleted T cells, or PBMCs; the material itself was cDNA or gDNA.

Using immunoSEQ multiplex PCR, the repertoire was profiled, and TCRdb retains in-frame clones only, with some absent. Among around 300,000 clones, more than 70% were seen once, and the ten largest hold about 5%. V lost 0 bases, J lost 9 bases, and 18 bases lay in between. The CDR3 totals 16 residues. Germline lookup yields CDR1 SGHTA and CDR2 FQGNSA. The chain couples TRBV7-2 to TRBJ2-1, with TRBD1 as a possible D gene (5 bases). This receptor was taken from a woman in her thirties who had recovered from COVID-19. The sequenced sample was PBMCs or T cells enriched from blood (not recorded which). The CDR3 here is CASSLARQTPSSEQFF. The CDR3 nucleotides are TGTGCCAGCAGCTTAGCAAGACAGACCCCCTCGAGTGAGCAGTTCTTC.